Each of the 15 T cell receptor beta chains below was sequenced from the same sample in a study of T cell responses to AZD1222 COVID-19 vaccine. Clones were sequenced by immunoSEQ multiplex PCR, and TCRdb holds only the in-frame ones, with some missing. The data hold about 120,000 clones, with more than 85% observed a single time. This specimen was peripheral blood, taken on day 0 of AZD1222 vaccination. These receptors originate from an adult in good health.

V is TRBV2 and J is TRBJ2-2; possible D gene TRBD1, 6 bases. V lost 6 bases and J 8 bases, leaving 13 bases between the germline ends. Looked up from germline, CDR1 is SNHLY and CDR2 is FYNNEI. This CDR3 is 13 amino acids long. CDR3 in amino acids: CASSSQGSGELFF. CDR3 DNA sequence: TGTGCCAGCAGCTCACAGGGATCGGGGGAGCTGTTTTTT.

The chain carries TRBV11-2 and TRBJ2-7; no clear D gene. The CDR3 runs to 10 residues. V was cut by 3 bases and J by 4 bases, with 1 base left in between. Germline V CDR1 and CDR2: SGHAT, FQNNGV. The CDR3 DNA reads TGTGCCAGCAGCTTGTACGAGCAGTACTTC. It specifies CASSLYEQYF.

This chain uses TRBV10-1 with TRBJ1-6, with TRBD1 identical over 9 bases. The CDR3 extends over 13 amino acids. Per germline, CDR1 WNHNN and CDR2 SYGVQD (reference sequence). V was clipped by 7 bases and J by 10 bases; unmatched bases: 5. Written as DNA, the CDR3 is TGCGCCAGCAAGGACAGGGGAGGGTCACCCCTCCACTTT. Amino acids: CASKDRGGSPLHF.

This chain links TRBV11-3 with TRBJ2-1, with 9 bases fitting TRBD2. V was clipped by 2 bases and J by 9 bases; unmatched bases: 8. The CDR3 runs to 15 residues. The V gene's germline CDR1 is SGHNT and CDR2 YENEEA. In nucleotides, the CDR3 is TGTGCCAGCAGCTTAACGGCTAGCGGGAATAGTGAGCAGTTCTTC. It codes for CASSLTASGNSEQFF.

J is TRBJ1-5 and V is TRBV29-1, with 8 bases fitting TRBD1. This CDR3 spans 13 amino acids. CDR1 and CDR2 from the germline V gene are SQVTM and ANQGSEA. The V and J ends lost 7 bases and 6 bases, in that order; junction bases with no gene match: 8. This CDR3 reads CSAKTGESQPQHF. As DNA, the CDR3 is TGCAGCGCTAAGACAGGGGAAAGTCAGCCCCAGCATTTT.

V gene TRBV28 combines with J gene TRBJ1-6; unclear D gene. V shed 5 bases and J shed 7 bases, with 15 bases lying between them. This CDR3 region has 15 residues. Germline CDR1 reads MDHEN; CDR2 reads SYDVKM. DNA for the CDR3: TGTGCCAGCAGTCTCAGGAGTGGCTCGAATTCACCCCTCCACTTT. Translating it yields CASSLRSGSNSPLHF.

The CDR3 region is CASSPPSTGGFGYTF. The CDR3 DNA follows: TGTGCCAGCTCACCGCCCTCGACAGGGGGATTTGGCTACACCTTC. This chain uses TRBV18 with TRBJ1-2; 9 bases line up with TRBD1. V shed 3 bases, J shed 7 bases, and the junction held 9 bases outside the gene matches. Germline V CDR1 and CDR2: KGHSH, LQKENI. The CDR3 is made up of 15 amino acids.

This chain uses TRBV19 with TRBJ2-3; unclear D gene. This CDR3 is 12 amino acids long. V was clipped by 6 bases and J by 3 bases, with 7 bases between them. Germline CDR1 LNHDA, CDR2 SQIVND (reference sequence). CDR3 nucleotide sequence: TGTGCCAGTAGACTAAAGACAGATACGCAGTATTTT. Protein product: CASRLKTDTQYF.

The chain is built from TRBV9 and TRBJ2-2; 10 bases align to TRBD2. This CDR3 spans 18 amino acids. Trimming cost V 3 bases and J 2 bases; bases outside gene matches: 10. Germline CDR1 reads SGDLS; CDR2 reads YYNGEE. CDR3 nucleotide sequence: TGTGCCAGCAGCGCCAGGAGGACTAGCGGCACCAACACCGGGGAGCTGTTTTTT. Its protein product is CASSARRTSGTNTGELFF.

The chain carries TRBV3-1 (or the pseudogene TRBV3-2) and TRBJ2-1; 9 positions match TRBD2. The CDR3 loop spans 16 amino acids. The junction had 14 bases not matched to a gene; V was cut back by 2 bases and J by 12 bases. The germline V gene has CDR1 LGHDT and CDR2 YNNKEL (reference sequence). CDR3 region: CASSQWDAGGLGRQFF. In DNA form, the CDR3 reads TGTGCCAGCAGCCAATGGGACGCGGGAGGGTTGGGAAGGCAGTTCTTC.

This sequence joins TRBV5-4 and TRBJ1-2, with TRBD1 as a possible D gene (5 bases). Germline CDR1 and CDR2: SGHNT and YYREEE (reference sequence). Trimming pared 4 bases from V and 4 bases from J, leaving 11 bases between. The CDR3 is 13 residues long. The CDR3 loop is CASSPDKIYGYTF. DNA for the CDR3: TGTGCCAGCAGCCCGGACAAAATCTATGGCTACACCTTC.

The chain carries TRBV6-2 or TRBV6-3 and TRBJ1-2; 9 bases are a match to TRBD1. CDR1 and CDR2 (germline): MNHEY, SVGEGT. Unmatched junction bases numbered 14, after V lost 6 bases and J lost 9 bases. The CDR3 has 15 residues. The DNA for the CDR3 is TGTGCCAGCAGCCTCCTACTAGGGACAGGGCCTCGCTACACCTTC. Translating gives CASSLLLGTGPRYTF.

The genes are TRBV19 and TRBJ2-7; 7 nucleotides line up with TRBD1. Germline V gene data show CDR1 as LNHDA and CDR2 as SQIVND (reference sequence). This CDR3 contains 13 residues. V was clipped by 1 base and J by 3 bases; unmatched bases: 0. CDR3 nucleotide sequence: TGTGCCAGTAGTATAGGACAGGGCTACGAGCAGTACTTC. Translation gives CASSIGQGYEQYF.

The CDR3 region is CATSRDSPGGGEQYF. The CDR3 DNA reads TGTGCCACCAGCAGAGATTCCCCAGGGGGGGGCGAGCAGTACTTC. The V and J genes are TRBV15 and TRBJ2-7, with D perhaps TRBD1 or TRBD2 (7 bases each). The germline CDR1 and CDR2 sequences are LNHNV and YYDKDF (reference sequence). This CDR3 has 15 amino acids. V lost 0 bases, J lost 6 bases, and 15 bases lay in between.

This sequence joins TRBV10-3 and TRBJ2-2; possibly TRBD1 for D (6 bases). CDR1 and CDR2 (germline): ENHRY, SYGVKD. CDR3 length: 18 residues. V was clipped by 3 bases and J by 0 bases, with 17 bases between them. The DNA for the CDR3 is TGTGCCATCAGTGATCTCGACAGGAACATCGCGAACACCGGGGAGCTGTTTTTT. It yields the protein CAISDLDRNIANTGELFF.